One sample yielded the 3 T cell receptor beta chains listed below, sequenced in a study of OX40 agonist ivuxolimab in advanced cancers. Using immunoSEQ multiplex PCR, the repertoire was profiled, and TCRdb retains in-frame clones only, with some absent. The sample records more than 6,500 clones, over 65% being singletons. Source: CD4+ or CD8+ T cells sorted from blood, taken in a trial of the OX40 agonist ivuxolimab. These receptor sequences come from an adult with an advanced solid tumor such as melanoma, head and neck, liver or kidney cancer.

The V call is TRBV7-9, the J call TRBJ2-3; 9 bases fit TRBD2. Germline V gene data show CDR1 as SEHNR and CDR2 as FQNEAQ (reference sequence). V shed 4 bases, J shed 1 base, and the junction held 3 bases outside the gene matches. CDR3 length equals 15 residues. The DNA of the CDR3 is TGTGCCAGCAGCTCAATAGCGGGGGGCACAGATACGCAGTATTTT. Translating it yields CASSSIAGGTDTQYF.

The chain couples TRBV27 to TRBJ1-5; TRBD1 might be the D (5 bases). This CDR3 spans 13 amino acids. The germline V gene encodes CDR1 MNHEY and CDR2 SMNVEV (reference sequence). Trimming took 2 bases from V and 4 from J, leaving 6 bases between them. CDR3 coding DNA: TGTGCCAGCAGTTTACAGGGAAATCAGCCCCAGCATTTT. Protein: CASSLQGNQPQHF.

This clone is large (0.1 to 1%) within its sample. The chain joins TRBV13 to TRBJ2-5; D remains unclear. With 2 bases removed from V and 5 bases from J, the gap between germline ends came to 3 bases. Germline values: CDR1 PRHDT, CDR2 FYEKMQ (reference sequence). The CDR3 consists of 11 residues. The chain's CDR3 is CASSLLETQYF. CDR3 nucleotide sequence: TGTGCCAGCAGCTTACTGGAGACCCAGTACTTC.